The sequence of this T cell receptor beta chain was determined in a study of OX40 agonist ivuxolimab in advanced cancers. For the wider study: The costimulatory receptor OX40 (CD134) was targeted by ivuxolimab, a fully human IgG2 agonistic monoclonal antibody. Intravenous ivuxolimab was administered to patients every 2 weeks at six dose levels: 0.01, 0.1, 0.3, 1.5, 3 and 10 mg/kg. Of the roughly 51 patients in dose escalation, 19 had hepatocellular carcinoma, some 15 had melanoma, 9 had renal cell carcinoma and 9 had head and neck cancer. In the dose-escalation cohort, 82.7% of patients were male, and the mean age was roughly 60 years, with a range of roughly 20 to 80. Prior anti-PD-1, anti-PD-L1 or anti-CTLA-4 therapy was permitted, and checkpoint inhibitors had been received by less than 45% of dose-escalation patients. Partial responses occurred in three dose-escalation patients: two with cutaneous melanoma and one with hepatocellular carcinoma. The purpose of peripheral TCRbeta sequencing was to test whether ivuxolimab changed TCR sequence diversity and led to clonal T-cell expansion. The monotherapy dose-escalation portion (N of about 49 patients) of the phase I ivuxolimab trial is reported in the paper. Summary of the overall study and its limitations: Partial responders in the 0.1-3.0 mg/kg groups had among the lowest normalized peripheral clonal expansion, especially among CD8+ T cells. After ivuxolimab, expanded clones were on average more numerous among CD8+ T cells than among CD4+ T cells. Low levels of normalized T-cell clonal expansion were also seen in some patients who did not respond. At doses from 0.1 to 3.0 mg/kg, clonal expansion was seen in both CD4+ and CD8+ blood T cells between baseline and week 6. Antigen specificity was not determined for the clonally expanded peripheral T cells.

Patients with a history of autoimmune disease or receiving systemic immunosuppression were excluded from the trial. Peripheral blood for TCR sequencing was collected from all dose cohorts at baseline, on cycle 4 day 1, and on cycle 7 day 1. Samples were obtained from an open-label, multicenter, first-in-human phase I dose-escalation trial of ivuxolimab. Adults with locally advanced or metastatic melanoma, renal cell, hepatocellular, or head and neck squamous cell carcinoma were enrolled in the trial. Before TCR sequencing, CD4+ T cells and CD8+ T cells from peripheral blood were sorted into separate populations. CDR1 MNHNS and CDR2 SASEGT were looked up in the germline V gene. V loses 6 bases at its end and J loses 2 bases; junction bases beyond the gene matches: 7. Including the terminal cysteine and phenylalanine, the CDR3 comprises 15 residues. Just the 45-base CDR3 DNA is kept, in frame starting at base 1.

Regarding this clone: No antigen is known for it. No per-base quality is available; no much larger clone lies one base away.

Genomic DNA was isolated from the sorted cells so that the TCRbeta CDR3 region could be sequenced. TCRbeta CDR3 regions were sequenced using the immunoSEQ Assay. Here the immuneACCESS table is served through TCRdb, limited to in-frame sequences with V and J called. Missing clones are a known gap in these copies; in checked studies unresolved V genes cover under half, and the rest lacks a known reason. Recorded for this sample are 75,000 to 80,000 clones; roughly 80% of them occurred a single time. Clones ranked in the top ten supply more than 1.5% of the sample. The chain employs TRBV6-1 and TRBJ1-5; TRBD1 fits 7 bases in the junction. The sample in question was CD4+ or CD8+ T cells sorted from blood, obtained in a trial of the OX40 agonist ivuxolimab. This receptor was taken from an adult with an advanced solid tumor such as melanoma, head and neck, liver or kidney cancer. Here the CDR3 is given as CASRVGGSGNQPQHF. The nucleotide sequence is TGTGCCAGCAGAGTAGGGGGCTCGGGCAATCAGCCCCAGCATTTT.